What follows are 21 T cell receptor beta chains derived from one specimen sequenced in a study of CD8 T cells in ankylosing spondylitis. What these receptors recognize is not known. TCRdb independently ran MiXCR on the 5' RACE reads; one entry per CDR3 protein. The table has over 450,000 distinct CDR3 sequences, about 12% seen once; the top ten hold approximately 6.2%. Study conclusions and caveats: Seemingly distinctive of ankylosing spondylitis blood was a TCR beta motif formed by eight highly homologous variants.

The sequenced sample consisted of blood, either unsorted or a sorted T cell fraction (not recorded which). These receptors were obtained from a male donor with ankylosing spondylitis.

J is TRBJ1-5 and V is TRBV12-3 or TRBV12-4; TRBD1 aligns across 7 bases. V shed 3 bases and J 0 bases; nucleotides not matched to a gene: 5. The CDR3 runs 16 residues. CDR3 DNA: TGTGCCAGCAGTTTGATACAGGGGAATAGCAATCAGCCCCAGCATTTT. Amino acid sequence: CASSLIQGNSNQPQHF.

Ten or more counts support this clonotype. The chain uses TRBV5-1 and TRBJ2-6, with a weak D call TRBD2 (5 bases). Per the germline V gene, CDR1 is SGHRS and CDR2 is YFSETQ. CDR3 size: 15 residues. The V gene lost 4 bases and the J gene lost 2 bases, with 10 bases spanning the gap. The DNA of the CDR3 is TGCGCCAGCAGCGTAGGGAGTACTGGGGCCAACGTCCTGACTTTC. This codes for CASSVGSTGANVLTF. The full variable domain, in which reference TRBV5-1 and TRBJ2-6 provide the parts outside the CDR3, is KAGVTQTPRYLIKTRGQQVTLSCSPISGHRSVSWYQQTPGQGLQFLFEYFSETQRNKGNFPGRFSGRQFSNSRSEMNVSTLELGDSALYLCASSVGSTGANVLTFGAGSRLTVL.

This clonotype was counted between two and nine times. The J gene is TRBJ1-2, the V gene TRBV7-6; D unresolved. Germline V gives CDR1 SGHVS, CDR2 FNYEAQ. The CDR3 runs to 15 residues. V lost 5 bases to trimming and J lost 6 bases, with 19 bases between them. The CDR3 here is CASSPQNRGFDGYTF. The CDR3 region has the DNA TGTGCCAGCAGCCCTCAGAACAGAGGTTTTGATGGCTACACCTTC.

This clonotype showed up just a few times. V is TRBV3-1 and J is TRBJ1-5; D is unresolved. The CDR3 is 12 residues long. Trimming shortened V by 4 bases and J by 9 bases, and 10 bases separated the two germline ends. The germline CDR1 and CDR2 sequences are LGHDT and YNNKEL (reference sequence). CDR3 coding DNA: TGTGCCAGCAGCCTTCCGAATGGGCCCCAGCATTTT. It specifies CASSLPNGPQHF. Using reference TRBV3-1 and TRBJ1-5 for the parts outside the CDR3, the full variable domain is DTAVSQTPKYLVTQMGNDKSIKCEQNLGHDTMYWYKQDSKKFLKIMFSYNNKELIINETVPNRFSPKSPDKAHLNLHINSLELGDSAVYFCASSLPNGPQHFGDGTRLSIL.

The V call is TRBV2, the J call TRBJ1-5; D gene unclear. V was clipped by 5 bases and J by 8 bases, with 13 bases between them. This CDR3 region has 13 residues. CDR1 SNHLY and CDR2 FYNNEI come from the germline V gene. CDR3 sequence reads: CASSYEGLEPQHF. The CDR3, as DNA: TGTGCCAGCAGTTACGAGGGCCTAGAGCCCCAGCATTTT.

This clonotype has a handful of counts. CDR3 in amino acids: CASTRTSSYNEQFF. CDR3 nucleotides: TGCGCCAGCACCCGGACTAGCTCCTACAATGAGCAGTTCTTC. This chain joins TRBV10-2 and TRBJ2-1, with TRBD2 identical over 7 bases. After removal of 7 bases from V and 0 bases from J, the junction contained 3 bases not matched to a gene. The CDR3 has 14 amino acids. Germline CDR1 reads WSHSY; CDR2 reads SAAADI.

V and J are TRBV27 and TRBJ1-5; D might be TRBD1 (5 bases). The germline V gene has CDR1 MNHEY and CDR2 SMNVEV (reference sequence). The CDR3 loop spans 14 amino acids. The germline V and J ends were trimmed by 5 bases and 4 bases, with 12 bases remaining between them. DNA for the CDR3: TGTGCCAGCAGTATGGGACTCCTTAATCAGCCCCAGCATTTT. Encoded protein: CASSMGLLNQPQHF.

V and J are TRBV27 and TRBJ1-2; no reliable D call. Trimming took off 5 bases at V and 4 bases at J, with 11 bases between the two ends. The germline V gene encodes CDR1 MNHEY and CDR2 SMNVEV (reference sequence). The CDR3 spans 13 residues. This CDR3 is CASSPQSGYGYTF. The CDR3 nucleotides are TGTGCCAGCAGTCCCCAATCAGGCTATGGCTACACCTTC.

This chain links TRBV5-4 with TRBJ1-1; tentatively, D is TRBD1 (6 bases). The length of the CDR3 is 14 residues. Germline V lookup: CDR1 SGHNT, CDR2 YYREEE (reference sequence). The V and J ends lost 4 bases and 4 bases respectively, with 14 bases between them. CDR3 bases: TGTGCCAGCAGCCGTGGGGCGGGGGCCACTGAAGCTTTCTTT. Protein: CASSRGAGATEAFF.

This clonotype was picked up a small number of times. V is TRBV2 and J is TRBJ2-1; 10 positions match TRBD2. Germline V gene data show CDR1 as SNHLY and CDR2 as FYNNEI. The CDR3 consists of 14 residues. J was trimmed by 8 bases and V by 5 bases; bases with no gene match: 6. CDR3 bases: TGTGCCAGCAGTACTCTAGCGGGAGATGATGAGCAGTTCTTC. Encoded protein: CASSTLAGDDEQFF.

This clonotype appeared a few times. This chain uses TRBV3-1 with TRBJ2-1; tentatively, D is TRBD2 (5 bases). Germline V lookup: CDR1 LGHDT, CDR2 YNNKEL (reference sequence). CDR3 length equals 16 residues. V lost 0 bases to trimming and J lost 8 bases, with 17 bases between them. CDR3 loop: CASSQDRVTSYYEQFF. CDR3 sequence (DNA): TGTGCCAGCAGCCAAGATAGGGTAACTAGTTACTATGAGCAGTTCTTC.

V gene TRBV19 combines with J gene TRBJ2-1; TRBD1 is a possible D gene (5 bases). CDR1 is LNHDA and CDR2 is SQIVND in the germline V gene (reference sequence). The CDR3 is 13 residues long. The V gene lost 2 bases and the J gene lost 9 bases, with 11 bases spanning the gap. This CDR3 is CASSISRASEQFF. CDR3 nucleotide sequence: TGTGCCAGTAGTATAAGCAGGGCCTCTGAGCAGTTCTTC.

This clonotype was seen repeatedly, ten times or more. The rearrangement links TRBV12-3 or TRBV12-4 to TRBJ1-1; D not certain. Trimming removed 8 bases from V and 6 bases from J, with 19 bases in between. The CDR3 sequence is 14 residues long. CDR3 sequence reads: CASGRGLGVPEAFF. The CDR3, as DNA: TGTGCCAGCGGCCGAGGTTTGGGCGTCCCTGAAGCTTTCTTT.

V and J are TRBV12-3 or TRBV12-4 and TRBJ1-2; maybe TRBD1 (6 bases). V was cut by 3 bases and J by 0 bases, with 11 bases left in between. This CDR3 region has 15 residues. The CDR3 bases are TGTGCCAGCAGTTTGGGACAAGCTCCTAACTATGGCTACACCTTC. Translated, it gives CASSLGQAPNYGYTF.

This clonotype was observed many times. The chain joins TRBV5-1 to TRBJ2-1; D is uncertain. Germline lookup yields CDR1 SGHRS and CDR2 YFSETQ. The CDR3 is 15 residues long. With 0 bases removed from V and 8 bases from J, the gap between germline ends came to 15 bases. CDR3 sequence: CASSLVGLDGDEQFF. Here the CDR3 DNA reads TGCGCCAGCAGCTTGGTTGGTCTGGATGGGGATGAGCAGTTCTTC.

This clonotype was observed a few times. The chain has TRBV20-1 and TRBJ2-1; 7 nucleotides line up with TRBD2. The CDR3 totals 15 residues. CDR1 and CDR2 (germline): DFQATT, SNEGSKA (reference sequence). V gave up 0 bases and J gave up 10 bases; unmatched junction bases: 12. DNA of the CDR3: TGCAGTGCTAGAGATTCGGAGCGGGACCATTCCGAGCAGTTCTTC. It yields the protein CSARDSERDHSEQFF.

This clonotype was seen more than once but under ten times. The CDR3 loop is CASGMGRLNTEAFF. For the CDR3, the DNA is TGTGCCAGCGGGATGGGACGACTGAACACTGAAGCTTTCTTT. The chain is built from TRBV11-2 and TRBJ1-1; D might be TRBD1 (5 bases). The CDR3 runs to 14 residues. V shed 8 bases and J shed 0 bases, with 13 bases lying between them. Per the germline V gene, CDR1 is SGHAT and CDR2 is FQNNGV.

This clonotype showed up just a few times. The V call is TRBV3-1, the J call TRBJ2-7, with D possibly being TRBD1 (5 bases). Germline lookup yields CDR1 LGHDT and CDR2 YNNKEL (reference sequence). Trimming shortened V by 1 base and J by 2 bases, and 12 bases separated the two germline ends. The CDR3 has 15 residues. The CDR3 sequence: CASSQGAGNTYEQYF. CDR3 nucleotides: TGTGCCAGCAGCCAAGGGGCAGGGAATACCTACGAGCAGTACTTC.

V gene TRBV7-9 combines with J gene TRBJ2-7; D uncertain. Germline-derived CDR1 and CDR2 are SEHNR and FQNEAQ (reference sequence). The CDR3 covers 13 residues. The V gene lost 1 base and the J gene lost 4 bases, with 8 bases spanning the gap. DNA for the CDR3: TGTGCCAGCAGCTTAGTTGGGCCGTACGAGCAGTACGTC. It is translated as CASSLVGPYEQYV.

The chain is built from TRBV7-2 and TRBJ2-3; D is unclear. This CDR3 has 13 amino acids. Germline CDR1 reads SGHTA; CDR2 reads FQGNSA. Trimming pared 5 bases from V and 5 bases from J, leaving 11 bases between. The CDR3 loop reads CASSESRLDTQYF. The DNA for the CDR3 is TGTGCCAGCAGCGAGTCGCGTTTAGATACGCAGTATTTT.

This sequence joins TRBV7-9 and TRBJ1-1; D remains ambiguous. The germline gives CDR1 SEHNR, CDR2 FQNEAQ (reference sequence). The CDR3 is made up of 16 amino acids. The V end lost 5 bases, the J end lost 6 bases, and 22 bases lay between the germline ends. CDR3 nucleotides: TGTGCCAGCAGCGAGCGCGGCTCACTCGTGGTAGCTGAAGCTTTCTTT. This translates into CASSERGSLVVAEAFF.